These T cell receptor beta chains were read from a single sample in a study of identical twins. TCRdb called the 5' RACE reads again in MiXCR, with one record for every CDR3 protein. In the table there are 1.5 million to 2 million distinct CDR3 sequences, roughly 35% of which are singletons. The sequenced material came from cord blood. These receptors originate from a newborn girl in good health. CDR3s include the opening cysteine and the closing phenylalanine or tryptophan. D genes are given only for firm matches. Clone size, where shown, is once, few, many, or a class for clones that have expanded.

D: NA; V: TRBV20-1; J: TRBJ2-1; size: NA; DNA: TGCAGTGCTAAAGGGGGTGGGAGGGCCCTCTCCTCTTACAATGAGCAGTTCTTC; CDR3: CSAKGGGRALSSYNEQFF
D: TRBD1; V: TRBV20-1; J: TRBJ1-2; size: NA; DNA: TGCAGTGCCGTGGACAGGCTAGGGGACTATGGCTACACCTTC; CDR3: CSAVDRLGDYGYTF
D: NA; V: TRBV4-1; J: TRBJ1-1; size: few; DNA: TGCGCCAGCAGCCAAGTCTCTCTGCTGAGTGTCAGGGGCACTGAAGCTTTCTTT; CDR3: CASSQVSLLSVRGTEAFF
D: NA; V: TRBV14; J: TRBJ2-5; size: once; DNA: TGTGCCAGCAGCCAACCTGACGGAAATGAGCAGTACTTC; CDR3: CASSQPDGNEQYF
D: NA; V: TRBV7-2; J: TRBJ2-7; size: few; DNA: TGTGCCAGCAGTTCTCCCGGGACTCCCTCCGTCGAGCAGTACTTC; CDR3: CASSSPGTPSVEQYF
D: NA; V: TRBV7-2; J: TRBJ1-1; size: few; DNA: TGTGCCAGCAGCTTAGTATTTGGAGGGTCCGTTGAAGCTTTCTTT; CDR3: CASSLVFGGSVEAFF
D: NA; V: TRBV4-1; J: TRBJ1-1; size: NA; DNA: TGCGCCAGCAGCCAAGAGGCCAGGAACACTGAAGCTTTCTTT; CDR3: CASSQEARNTEAFF
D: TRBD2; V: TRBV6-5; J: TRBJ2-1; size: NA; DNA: TGTGCCAGCAGTTCGGGAGGAGGGTCCTACAATGAGCCGTGCTTC; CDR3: CASSSGGGSYNEPCF
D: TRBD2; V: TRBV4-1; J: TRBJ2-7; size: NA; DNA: TGCGCCAGCAGCCAACCCCGGGAGGGCCTCTACAATGAGCAGTACTTC; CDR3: CASSQPREGLYNEQYF
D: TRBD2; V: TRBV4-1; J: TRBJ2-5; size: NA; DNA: TGCGCCAGCAGCCATCCTCCGGGACTAGCGGGAGAAGAGACCCAGTACTTC; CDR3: CASSHPPGLAGEETQYF
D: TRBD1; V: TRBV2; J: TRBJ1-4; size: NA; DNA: TGTGCCAGCAGCCGGACAGGGGGCCATACTAATGAAAAACTGTTTTTT; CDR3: CASSRTGGHTNEKLFF
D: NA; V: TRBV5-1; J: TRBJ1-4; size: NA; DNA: TGCGCCAGCAGCTTAGGAGGTTGGGATGAAAAACTGTTTTTT; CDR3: CASSLGGWDEKLFF
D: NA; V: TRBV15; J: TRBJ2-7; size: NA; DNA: TGTGCCACCAGCAGAGATTTGTCTAGGCCCTTGTCCTACGAGCAGTACTTC; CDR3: CATSRDLSRPLSYEQYF
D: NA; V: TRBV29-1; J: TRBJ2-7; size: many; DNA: TGCAGCTTCCGGGACGGCTTAGGGTACGAGCAGTACTTC; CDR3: CSFRDGLGYEQYF
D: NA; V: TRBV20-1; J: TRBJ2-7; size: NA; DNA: TGCAGTGCTAGAGGCGACAGGCCCTTACCCTACGAGCAGTGCTTC; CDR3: CSARGDRPLPYEQCF
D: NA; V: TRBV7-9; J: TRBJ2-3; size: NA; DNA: TGTGCCAGCAGCTTAGGACAGACAGTTTCCTCAGATACGCAGTATTTT; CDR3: CASSLGQTVSSDTQYF
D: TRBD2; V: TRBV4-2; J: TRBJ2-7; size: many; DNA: TGTGCCAGCAGCCAAGAATTTGGGACTAGCAAGGACGAGCAGTACTTC; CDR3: CASSQEFGTSKDEQYF
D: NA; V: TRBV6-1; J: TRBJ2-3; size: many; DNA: TGTGCCAGCAGTGAATCCGCAGGGAATGCAGATACGCAGTATTTT; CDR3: CASSESAGNADTQYF
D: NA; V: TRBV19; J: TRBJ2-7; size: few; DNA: TGTGCCAGTAGTATCAAGACATCCAACGAGCAGTACTTC; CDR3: CASSIKTSNEQYF
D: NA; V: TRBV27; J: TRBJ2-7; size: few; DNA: TGTGCCAGCAGGGCCCAGTACTTC; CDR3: CASRAQYF
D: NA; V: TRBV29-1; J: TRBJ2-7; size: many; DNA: TGCAGCGTTGTTCTAGTCAGCTCCTACGAGCAGTACTTC; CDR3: CSVVLVSSYEQYF
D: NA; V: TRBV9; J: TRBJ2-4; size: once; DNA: TGTGCCAGCAGCGTAGGTGGGGGGACGGCCAAAAACATTCAGTACTTC; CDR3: CASSVGGGTAKNIQYF
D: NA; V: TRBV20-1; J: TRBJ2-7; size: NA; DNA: TGCAGTGCCCCGACAGTAGAAGCCTACGAGCAGTACTTC; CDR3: CSAPTVEAYEQYF
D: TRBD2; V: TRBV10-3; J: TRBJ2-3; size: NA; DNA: TGTGCCATCAGTTTCGGGGGGGCCGAAGATACGCAGTATTTT; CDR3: CAISFGGAEDTQYF
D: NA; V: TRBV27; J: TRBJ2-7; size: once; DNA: TGTGCCAGCAGTTCGGGGATCACAGGCCCTCTATATAATGAGCAGTACTTC; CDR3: CASSSGITGPLYNEQYF
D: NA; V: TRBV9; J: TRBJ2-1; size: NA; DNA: TGTGCCAGCAGCGTAGGTGTTGGGTTCTACAATGAGCAGTTCTTC; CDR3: CASSVGVGFYNEQFF
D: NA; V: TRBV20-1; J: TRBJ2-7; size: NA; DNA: TGCAGTGCTATCAGGGTTGGCAACGAGCAGTACTTC; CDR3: CSAIRVGNEQYF
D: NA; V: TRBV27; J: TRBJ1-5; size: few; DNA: TGTGCCAGCAGTCGGAGGTCGACCCAAGATCAGCCCCAGCATTTT; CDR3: CASSRRSTQDQPQHF
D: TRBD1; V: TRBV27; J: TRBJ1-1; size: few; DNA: TGTGCCAGCAGTTTACGACTCAGAACAGGGGGCACTGAAGCTTTCTTT; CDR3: CASSLRLRTGGTEAFF
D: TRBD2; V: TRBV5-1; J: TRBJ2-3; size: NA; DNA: TGCGCCAGCAGCCGGGAGGGGGAGCCAGCAGATACGCAGTATTTT; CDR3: CASSREGEPADTQYF
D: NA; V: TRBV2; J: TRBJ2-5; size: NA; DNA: TGTGCCAGAAGAGAGAGAAATGAGCAGTACTTC; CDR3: CARRERNEQYF
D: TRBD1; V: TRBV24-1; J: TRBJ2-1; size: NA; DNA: TGTGCCGCCAGTGATCCACGGGACAGGTCCTACAATGAGCAGTTCTTC; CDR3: CAASDPRDRSYNEQFF
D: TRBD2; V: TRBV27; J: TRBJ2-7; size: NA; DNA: TGTGCCAGCAGTTTATCGTGGGGACTAGCGGGAGACGAGCAGTACTTC; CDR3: CASSLSWGLAGDEQYF
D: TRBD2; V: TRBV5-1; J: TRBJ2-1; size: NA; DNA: TGCGCCAGCAGCAGGGGGACTAGCGGGAGGGCCAATGAGCAGTTCTTC; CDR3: CASSRGTSGRANEQFF
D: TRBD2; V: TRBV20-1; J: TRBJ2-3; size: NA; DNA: TGCAGTGCTGGAACGGGACTAGCGGGTACGCAGTATTTT; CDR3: CSAGTGLAGTQYF
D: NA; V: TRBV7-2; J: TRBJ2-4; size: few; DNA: TGTGCCAGCAGCTCGGAACCCAAAAACATTCAGTACTTC; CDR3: CASSSEPKNIQYF
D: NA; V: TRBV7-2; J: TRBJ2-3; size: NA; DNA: TGTGCCAGCAGCTCCCGAAGACTAGGGGGAACAGATACGCAGTATTTT; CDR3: CASSSRRLGGTDTQYF
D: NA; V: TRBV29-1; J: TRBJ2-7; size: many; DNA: TGCAGCGTTGAAGATCCCAGGGCAGCGCAGTACTTC; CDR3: CSVEDPRAAQYF
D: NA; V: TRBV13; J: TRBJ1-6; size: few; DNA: TGTGCCAGCAGCGCCGACAGACCGAGGGGCTCCTATAATTCACCCCTCCACTTT; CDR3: CASSADRPRGSYNSPLHF
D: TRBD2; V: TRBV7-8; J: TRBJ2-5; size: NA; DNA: TGTGCCAGCAGGACTAATCGCGGGGGGCTTCAAGAGACCCAGTACTTC; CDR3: CASRTNRGGLQETQYF
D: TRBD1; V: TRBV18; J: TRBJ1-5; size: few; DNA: TGTGCCAGCAGCCCGACAGGGAATAGCAATCAGCCCCAGCATTTT; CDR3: CASSPTGNSNQPQHF
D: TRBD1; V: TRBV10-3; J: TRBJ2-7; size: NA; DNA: TGTGCCACCTCTGGGACAGGGACCTACAATGAGCAGTACTTC; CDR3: CATSGTGTYNEQYF
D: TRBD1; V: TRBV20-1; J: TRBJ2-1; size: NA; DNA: TGCAGTGCTAGAGCGACAGGGCAGGGTGAGCAGTTCTTC; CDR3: CSARATGQGEQFF
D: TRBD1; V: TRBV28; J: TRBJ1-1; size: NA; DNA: TGTGCCAGCAGTTTACTGGACAGGGTTCACACTGAAGCTTTCTTT; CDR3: CASSLLDRVHTEAFF
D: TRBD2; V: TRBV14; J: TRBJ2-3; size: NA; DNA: TGTGCCAGCAGCACGATGGGACTAGCGGGCGGAAGCCGTTACACAGATACGCAGTATTTT; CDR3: CASSTMGLAGGSRYTDTQYF
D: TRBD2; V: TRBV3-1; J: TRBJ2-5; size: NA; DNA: TGTGCCAGCAGACGACTAGCGGGTCGAGAGACCCAGTACTTC; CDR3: CASRRLAGRETQYF
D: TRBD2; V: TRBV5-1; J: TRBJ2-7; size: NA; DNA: TGCGCCAGCAGACGAACTAGCGGACCGAGCTCCTACAATGAGCAGTACTTC; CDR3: CASRRTSGPSSYNEQYF
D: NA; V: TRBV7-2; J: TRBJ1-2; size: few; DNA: TGTGCCAGCAGCTTTTCGTCGACTAACTATGGCTACACCTTC; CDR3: CASSFSSTNYGYTF
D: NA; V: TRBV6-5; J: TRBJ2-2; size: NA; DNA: TGTGCCAGCAAGATGGGCAGTTACCCCGGGGAGCTGTTTTTT; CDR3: CASKMGSYPGELFF
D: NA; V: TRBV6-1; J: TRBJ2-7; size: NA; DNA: TGTGCCAGCACTTTGACTCCTGTCTCCTACGAGCAGTACTTC; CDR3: CASTLTPVSYEQYF
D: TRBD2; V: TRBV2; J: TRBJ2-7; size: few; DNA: TGTGCCAGCAGCAACCATGATGAGGGACTAGCGGGAAGTGAGCAGTACTTC; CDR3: CASSNHDEGLAGSEQYF
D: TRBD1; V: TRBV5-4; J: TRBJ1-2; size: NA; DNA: TGTGCCAGCAGCCCTCCTACGGGGACAGGGGCATTTCCTAACTATGGCTACACCTTC; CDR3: CASSPPTGTGAFPNYGYTF
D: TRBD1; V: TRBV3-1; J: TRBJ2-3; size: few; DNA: TGTGCCAGCAGCCCCTGGGGACAGGGGACCACAGATACGCAGTATTTT; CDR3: CASSPWGQGTTDTQYF
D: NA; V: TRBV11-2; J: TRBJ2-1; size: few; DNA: TGTGCCAGCAGCTTTCGAGGTCCCCTTTACAATGAGCAGTTCTTC; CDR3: CASSFRGPLYNEQFF
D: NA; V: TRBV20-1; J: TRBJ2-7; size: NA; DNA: TGCAGTGCTAGCCACCCAACAGGTTCCTACGAGCAGTACTTC; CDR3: CSASHPTGSYEQYF